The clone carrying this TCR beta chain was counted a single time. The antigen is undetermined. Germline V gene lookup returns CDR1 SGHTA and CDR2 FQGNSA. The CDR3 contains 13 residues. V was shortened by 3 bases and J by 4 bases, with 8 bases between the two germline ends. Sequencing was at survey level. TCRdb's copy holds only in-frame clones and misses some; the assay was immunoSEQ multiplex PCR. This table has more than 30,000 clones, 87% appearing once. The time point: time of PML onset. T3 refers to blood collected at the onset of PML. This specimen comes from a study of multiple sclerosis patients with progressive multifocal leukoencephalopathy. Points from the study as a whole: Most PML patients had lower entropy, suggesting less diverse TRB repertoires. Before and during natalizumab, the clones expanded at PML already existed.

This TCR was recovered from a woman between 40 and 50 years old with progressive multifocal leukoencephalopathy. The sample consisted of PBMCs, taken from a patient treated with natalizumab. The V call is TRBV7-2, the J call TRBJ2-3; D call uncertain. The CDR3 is CASSFQYADTQYF. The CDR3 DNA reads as TGTGCCAGCAGCTTTCAGTACGCAGATACGCAGTATTTT.